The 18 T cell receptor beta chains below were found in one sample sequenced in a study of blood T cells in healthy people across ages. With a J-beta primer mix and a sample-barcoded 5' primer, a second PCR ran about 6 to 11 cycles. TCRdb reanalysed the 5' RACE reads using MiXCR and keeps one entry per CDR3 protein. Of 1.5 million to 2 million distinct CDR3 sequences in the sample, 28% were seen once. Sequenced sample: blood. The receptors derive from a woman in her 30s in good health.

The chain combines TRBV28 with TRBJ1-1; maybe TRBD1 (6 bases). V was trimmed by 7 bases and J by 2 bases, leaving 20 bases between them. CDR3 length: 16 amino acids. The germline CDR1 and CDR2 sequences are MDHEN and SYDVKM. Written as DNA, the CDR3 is TGTGCCAGCAATTTTGGGGGGCGCGGTAGAAACACTGAAGCTTTCTTT. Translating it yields CASNFGGRGRNTEAFF. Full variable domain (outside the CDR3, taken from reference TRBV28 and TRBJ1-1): DVKVTQSSRYLVKRTGEKVFLECVQDMDHENMFWYRQDPGLGLRLIYFSYDVKMKEKGDIPEGYSVSREKKERFSLILESASTNQTSMYLCASNFGGRGRNTEAFFGQGTRLTVV.

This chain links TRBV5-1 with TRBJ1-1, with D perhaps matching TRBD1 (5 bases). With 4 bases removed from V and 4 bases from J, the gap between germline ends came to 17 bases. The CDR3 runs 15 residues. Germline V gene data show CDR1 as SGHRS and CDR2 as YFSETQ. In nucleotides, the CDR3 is TGCGCCAGCAGCACCCTGGACACGGGTCTCACTGAAGCTTTCTTT. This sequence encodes CASSTLDTGLTEAFF.

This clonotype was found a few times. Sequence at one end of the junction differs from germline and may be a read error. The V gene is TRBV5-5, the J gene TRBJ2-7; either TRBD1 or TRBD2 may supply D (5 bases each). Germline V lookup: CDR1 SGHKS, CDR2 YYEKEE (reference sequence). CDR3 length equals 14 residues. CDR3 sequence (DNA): TGTGCCGGCAGTCCAGGGACGTATACCTACGAGCAGTACTTC. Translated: CAGSPGTYTYEQYF.

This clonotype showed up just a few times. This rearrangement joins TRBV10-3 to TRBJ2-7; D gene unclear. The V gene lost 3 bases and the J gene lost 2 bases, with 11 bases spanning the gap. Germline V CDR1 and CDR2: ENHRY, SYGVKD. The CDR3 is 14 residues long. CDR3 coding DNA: TGTGCCATCAGTGAATTCGGAACAGCCTACGAGCAGTACTTC. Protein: CAISEFGTAYEQYF.

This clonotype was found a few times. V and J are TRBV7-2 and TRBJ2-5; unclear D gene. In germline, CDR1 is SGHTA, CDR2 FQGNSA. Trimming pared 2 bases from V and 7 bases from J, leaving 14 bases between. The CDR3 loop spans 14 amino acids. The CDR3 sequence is CASSLFRQRGTQYF. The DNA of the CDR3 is TGTGCCAGCAGCTTATTCCGCCAGCGTGGGACCCAGTACTTC.

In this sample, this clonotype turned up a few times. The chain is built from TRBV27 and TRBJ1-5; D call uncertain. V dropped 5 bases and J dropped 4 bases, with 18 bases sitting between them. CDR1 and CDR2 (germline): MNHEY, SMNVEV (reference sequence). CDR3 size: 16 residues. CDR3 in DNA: TGTGCCAGCAGTACCCGGGCCTCCGGAGGGAATCAGCCCCAGCATTTT. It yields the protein CASSTRASGGNQPQHF.

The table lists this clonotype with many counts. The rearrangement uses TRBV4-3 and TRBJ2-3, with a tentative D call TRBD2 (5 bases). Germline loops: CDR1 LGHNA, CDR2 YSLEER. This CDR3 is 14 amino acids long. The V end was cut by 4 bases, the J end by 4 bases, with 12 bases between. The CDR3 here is CASSPGLDADTQYF. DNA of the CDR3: TGCGCCAGCAGCCCAGGACTGGACGCAGATACGCAGTATTTT.

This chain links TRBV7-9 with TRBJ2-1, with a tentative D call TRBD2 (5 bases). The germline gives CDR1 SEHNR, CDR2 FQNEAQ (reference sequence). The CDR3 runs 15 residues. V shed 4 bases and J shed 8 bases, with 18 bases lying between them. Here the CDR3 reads CASSSTEVKRDEQFF. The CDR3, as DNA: TGTGCCAGCAGCTCTACTGAAGTGAAGAGGGATGAGCAGTTCTTC.

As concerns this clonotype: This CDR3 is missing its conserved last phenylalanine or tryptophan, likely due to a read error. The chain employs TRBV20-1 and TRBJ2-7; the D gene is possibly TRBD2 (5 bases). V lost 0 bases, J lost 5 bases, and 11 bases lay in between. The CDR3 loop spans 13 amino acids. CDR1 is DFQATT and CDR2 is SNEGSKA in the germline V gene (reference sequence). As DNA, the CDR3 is TGCAGTGCTAGAGAAGGTGCGGGCGACGAGCAGTACTAC. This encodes CSAREGAGDEQYY.

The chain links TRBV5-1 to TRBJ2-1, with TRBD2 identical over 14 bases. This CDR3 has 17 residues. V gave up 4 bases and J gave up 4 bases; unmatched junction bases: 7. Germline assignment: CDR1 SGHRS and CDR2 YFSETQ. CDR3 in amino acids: CASSRGLAGVDYNEQFF. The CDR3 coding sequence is TGCGCCAGCAGCAGGGGACTAGCGGGAGTGGATTACAATGAGCAGTTCTTC.

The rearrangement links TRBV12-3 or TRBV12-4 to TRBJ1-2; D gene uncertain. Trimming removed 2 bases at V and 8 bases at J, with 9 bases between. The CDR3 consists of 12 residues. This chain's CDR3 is CASSLSQSGYTF. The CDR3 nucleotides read TGTGCCAGCAGTTTATCGCAGAGCGGCTACACCTTC.

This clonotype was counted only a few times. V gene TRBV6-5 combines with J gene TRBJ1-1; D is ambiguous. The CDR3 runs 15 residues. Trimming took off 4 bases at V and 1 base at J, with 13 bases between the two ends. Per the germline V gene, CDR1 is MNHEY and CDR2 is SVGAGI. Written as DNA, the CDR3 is TGTGCCAGCAGTTCCCCATTGAGTGGGAACACTGAAGCTTTCTTT. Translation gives CASSSPLSGNTEAFF.

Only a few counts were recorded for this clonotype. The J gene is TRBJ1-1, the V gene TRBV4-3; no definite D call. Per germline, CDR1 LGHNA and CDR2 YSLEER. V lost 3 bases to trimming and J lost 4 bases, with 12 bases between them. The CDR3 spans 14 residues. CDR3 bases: TGCGCCAGCAGCCATGATAGAGCCCCCACTGAAGCTTTCTTT. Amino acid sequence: CASSHDRAPTEAFF.

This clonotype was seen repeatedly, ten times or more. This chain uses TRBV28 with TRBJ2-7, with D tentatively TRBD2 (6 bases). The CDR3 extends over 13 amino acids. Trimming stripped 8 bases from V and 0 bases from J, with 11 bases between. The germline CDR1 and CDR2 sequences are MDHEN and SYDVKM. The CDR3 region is CASCGGTSYEQYF. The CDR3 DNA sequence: TGTGCCAGCTGTGGGGGGACCTCCTACGAGCAGTACTTC. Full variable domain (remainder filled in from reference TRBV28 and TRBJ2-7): DVKVTQSSRYLVKRTGEKVFLECVQDMDHENMFWYRQDPGLGLRLIYFSYDVKMKEKGDIPEGYSVSREKKERFSLILESASTNQTSMYLCASCGGTSYEQYFGPGTRLTVT.

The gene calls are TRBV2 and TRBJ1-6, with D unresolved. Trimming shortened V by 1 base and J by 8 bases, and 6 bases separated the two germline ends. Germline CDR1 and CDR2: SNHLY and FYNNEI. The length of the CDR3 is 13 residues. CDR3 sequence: CASSEVADSPLHF. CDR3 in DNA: TGTGCCAGCAGTGAAGTTGCGGATTCACCCCTCCACTTT.

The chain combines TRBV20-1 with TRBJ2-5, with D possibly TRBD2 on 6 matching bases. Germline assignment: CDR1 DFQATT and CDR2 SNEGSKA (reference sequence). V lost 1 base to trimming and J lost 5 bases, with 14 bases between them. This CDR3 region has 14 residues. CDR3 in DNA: TGCAGTGCTAGAGGCGGGATAGCTAGGGAGACCCAGTACTTC. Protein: CSARGGIARETQYF.

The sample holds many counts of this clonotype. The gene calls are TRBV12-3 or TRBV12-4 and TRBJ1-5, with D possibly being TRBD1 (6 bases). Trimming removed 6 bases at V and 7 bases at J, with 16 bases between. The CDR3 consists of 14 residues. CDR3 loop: CASSLTGHGQPQHF. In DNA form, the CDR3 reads TGTGCCAGCAGCCTAACAGGGCACGGGCAGCCCCAGCATTTT.

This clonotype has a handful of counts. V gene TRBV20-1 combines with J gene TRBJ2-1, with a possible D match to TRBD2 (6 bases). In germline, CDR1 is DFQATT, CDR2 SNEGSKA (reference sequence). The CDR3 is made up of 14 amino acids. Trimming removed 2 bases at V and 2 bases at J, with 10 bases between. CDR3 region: CSARRLVPYNEQFF. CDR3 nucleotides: TGCAGTGCTAGAAGACTAGTCCCCTACAATGAGCAGTTCTTC.